The rows below give T cell receptor beta chains drawn from one sample of a study of blood T cell repertoires in COVID-19. Assay used: immunoSEQ multiplex PCR; TCRdb lists only in-frame clones, some missing. In the table there are under 200,000 clones, roughly 84% of which are singletons. The source material was peripheral blood. Source of these receptors: a woman aged 60 to 75 with acute or convalescent COVID-19. The CDR3 runs from the conserved cysteine through the conserved F or W. The order of the fields is J gene, D gene, V gene, clone size, CDR3 DNA, CDR3 protein. A D gene is named only where the DNA matches it firmly. Some rows have no size entry. The others give once, few or many, or a class for an expanded clone.

J gene: TRBJ1-4; D gene: NA; V gene: TRBV2; clone size: NA; CDR3 DNA: TGTGCCAGCAGCCTACAGGGAAATGAAAAACTGTTTTTT; CDR3 protein: CASSLQGNEKLFF
J gene: TRBJ2-5; D gene: TRBD2; V gene: TRBV19; clone size: NA; CDR3 DNA: TGTGCCAGTAGTATGGCGAGCGGGGGACAAGAGACCCAGTACTTC; CDR3 protein: CASSMASGGQETQYF
J gene: TRBJ1-4; D gene: TRBD1; V gene: TRBV9; clone size: NA; CDR3 DNA: TGTGCCAGCAGCGTAGGTCTCAGGGGGCAGGAAAAACTGTTTTTT; CDR3 protein: CASSVGLRGQEKLFF
J gene: TRBJ2-7; D gene: NA; V gene: TRBV9; clone size: NA; CDR3 DNA: TGTGCCAGCAGCCCCCCATCGGGGGGCCGTGACGAGCAGTACTTC; CDR3 protein: CASSPPSGGRDEQYF
J gene: TRBJ1-6; D gene: NA; V gene: TRBV15; clone size: NA; CDR3 DNA: TGTGCCACCAGCAGAGATGACATGAATTCACCCCTCCACTTT; CDR3 protein: CATSRDDMNSPLHF
J gene: TRBJ2-5; D gene: TRBD1; V gene: TRBV7-9; clone size: NA; CDR3 DNA: TGTGCCAGCAGCAATCTTCGAGGACAGGGTCAAGAGACCCAGTACTTC; CDR3 protein: CASSNLRGQGQETQYF
J gene: TRBJ1-1; D gene: TRBD1; V gene: TRBV6-6; clone size: NA; CDR3 DNA: TGTGCCAGCAGGGCCCTACAGGGGGACACTGAAGCTTTCTTT; CDR3 protein: CASRALQGDTEAFF
J gene: TRBJ1-1; D gene: NA; V gene: TRBV5-1; clone size: NA; CDR3 DNA: TGCGCCAGCAGACTTGGGGGGGCTGAAGCTTTCTTT; CDR3 protein: CASRLGGAEAFF
J gene: TRBJ1-2; D gene: TRBD1; V gene: TRBV6-2/TRBV6-3; clone size: few; CDR3 DNA: TGTGCCAGCAGTTACAACAGGGGGCGCGGGTACACCTTC; CDR3 protein: CASSYNRGRGYTF
J gene: TRBJ1-2; D gene: TRBD1; V gene: TRBV7-8; clone size: few; CDR3 DNA: TGTGCCAGCAGACTAACGGGACAGGGATCCGGCTACACCTTC; CDR3 protein: CASRLTGQGSGYTF
J gene: TRBJ1-2; D gene: TRBD1; V gene: TRBV18; clone size: NA; CDR3 DNA: TGTGCCAGCTCAACGGGACAGGGAAACTATGGCTACACCTTC; CDR3 protein: CASSTGQGNYGYTF
J gene: TRBJ2-1; D gene: TRBD2; V gene: TRBV7-2; clone size: NA; CDR3 DNA: TGTGCCAGCAGCTTAGGGGGTAGCGGGGGGCCCCTCTCCTACAATGAGCAGTTCTTC; CDR3 protein: CASSLGGSGGPLSYNEQFF
J gene: TRBJ2-7; D gene: TRBD1; V gene: TRBV28; clone size: NA; CDR3 DNA: TGTGCCAGCTCCCTTTGGGGACAGGGTTTCTCCTACGAGCAGTACTTC; CDR3 protein: CASSLWGQGFSYEQYF
J gene: TRBJ2-1; D gene: NA; V gene: TRBV6-2/TRBV6-3; clone size: NA; CDR3 DNA: TGTGCCAGCAGTTACGCGGGGACAGCTTCCAATGAGCAGTTCTTC; CDR3 protein: CASSYAGTASNEQFF
J gene: TRBJ2-6; D gene: NA; V gene: TRBV5-1; clone size: NA; CDR3 DNA: TGCGCCAGCAGCTTGGCCGCTGGGGCCAACGTCCTGACTTTC; CDR3 protein: CASSLAAGANVLTF
J gene: TRBJ1-5; D gene: TRBD1; V gene: TRBV7-8; clone size: NA; CDR3 DNA: TGTGCCAGCAGCTTTAAGGGACAGGGGACTCAGCCCCAGCATTTT; CDR3 protein: CASSFKGQGTQPQHF